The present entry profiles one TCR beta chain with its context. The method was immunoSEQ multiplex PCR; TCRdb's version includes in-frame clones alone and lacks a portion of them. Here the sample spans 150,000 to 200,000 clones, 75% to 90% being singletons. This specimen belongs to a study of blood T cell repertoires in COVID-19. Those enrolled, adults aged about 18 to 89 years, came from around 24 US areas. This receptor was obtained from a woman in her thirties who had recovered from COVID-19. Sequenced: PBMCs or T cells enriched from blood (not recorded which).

The CDR3 sequence: CASSQAIGGRREQFF. The CDR3 DNA reads TGTGCCAGCAGCCAGGCCATCGGGGGGCGGCGTGAGCAGTTCTTC. The chain uses TRBV14 and TRBJ2-1, with D possibly matching TRBD2 (7 bases). Trimming removed 3 bases from V and 9 bases from J, with 18 bases in between. The CDR3 runs to 15 residues. Germline V CDR1 and CDR2: SGHDN, FVKESK.